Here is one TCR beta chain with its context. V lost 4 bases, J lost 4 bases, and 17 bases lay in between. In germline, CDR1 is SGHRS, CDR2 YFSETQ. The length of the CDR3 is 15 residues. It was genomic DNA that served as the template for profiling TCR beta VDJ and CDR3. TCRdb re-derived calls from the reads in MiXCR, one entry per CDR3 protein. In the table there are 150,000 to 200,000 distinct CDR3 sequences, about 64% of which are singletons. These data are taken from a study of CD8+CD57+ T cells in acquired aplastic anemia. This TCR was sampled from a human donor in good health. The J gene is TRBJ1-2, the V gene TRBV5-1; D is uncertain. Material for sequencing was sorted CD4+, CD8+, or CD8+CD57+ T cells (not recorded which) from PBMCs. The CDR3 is CASSPDGSTFYGYTF. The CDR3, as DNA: TGCGCCAGCAGCCCGGACGGGAGCACTTTCTATGGCTACACCTTC. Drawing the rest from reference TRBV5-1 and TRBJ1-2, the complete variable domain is KAGVTQTPRYLIKTRGQQVTLSCSPISGHRSVSWYQQTPGQGLQFLFEYFSETQRNKGNFPGRFSGRQFSNSRSEMNVSTLELGDSALYLCASSPDGSTFYGYTFGSGTRLTVV.